This T cell receptor beta chain was sequenced in a study of blood T cells in healthy people across ages. About the research overall: The template switching approach captured approximately one barcoded beta molecule for every two T cells.

Study results and caveats: Comparison with aged donors showed that long-lived donors had more naive CD4+ cells and higher diversity.

About this clonotype itself: Its antigen is unknown.

Total RNA was extracted at no less than 6 micrograms per sample. A second PCR, run for about 7 to 12 cycles, used a sample-barcoded 5' primer plus a J-beta primer mix. TCRdb independently ran MiXCR on the 5' RACE reads; one entry per CDR3 protein. Counted here are some 1.6 million distinct CDR3 sequences, around 36% occurring once; the ten biggest clones make up approximately 10%. Germline CDR1 SGHNT, CDR2 YYREEE (reference sequence). The CDR3 covers 16 residues. Trimming took 4 bases from V and 9 from J, leaving 23 bases between them. The clonotype was recovered from a woman younger than 45 in good health. The sequenced sample consisted of blood. This chain links TRBV5-4 with TRBJ2-1; D may be TRBD1 (7 bases). DNA for the CDR3: TGTGCCAGCAGCAACCCGACAGGGAGGACCTGGGGTGAGCAGTTCTTC. Translated: CASSNPTGRTWGEQFF.